This is a list of T cell receptor beta chains from one sample in a study of blood T cell repertoires in COVID-19. Repertoires were generated with immunoSEQ multiplex PCR, while TCRdb's copy carries only in-frame clones and drops some. The sample includes approximately 44,000 clones, roughly nine tenths of them seen just once. Sequencing was carried out using peripheral blood. The receptors shown here come from a man aged 55 to 70 with acute or convalescent COVID-19. The CDR3 runs from the conserved cysteine through the conserved F or W. The order of the fields is J gene, clone size, D gene, V gene, CDR3 protein, CDR3 DNA. The D gene is left open where the match is weak. Size is stated for part of the rows, as once, few or many counts, or as a class when the clone is expanded.

>TRBJ1-1|.|.|TRBV3-1/TRBV3-2
CASSQTLTRAFF
TGTGCCAGCAGCCAAACCCTAACCCGAGCTTTCTTT
>TRBJ1-2|.|TRBD1|TRBV18
CASSDRGSGYTF
TGTGCCAGCTCGGACAGGGGGAGTGGCTACACCTTC
>TRBJ2-5|.|TRBD2|TRBV6-5
CASSSGLARETQYF
TGTGCCAGCAGCTCTGGACTAGCGAGGGAGACCCAGTACTTC
>TRBJ1-2|.|.|TRBV29-1
CSVAQTASNYGYTF
TGCAGCGTTGCCCAGACAGCCTCGAACTATGGCTACACCTTC
>TRBJ1-1|.|.|TRBV7-2
CASSLTPGTEAFF
TGTGCCAGCAGCTTAACCCCCGGGACTGAAGCTTTCTTT
>TRBJ1-1|.|.|TRBV5-1
CASSLVGRTEAFF
TGCGCCAGCAGCTTGGTAGGGAGAACTGAAGCTTTCTTT
>TRBJ1-2|.|TRBD1|TRBV4-3
CASSQGTGQGSGYTF
TGCGCCAGCAGCCAAGGTACGGGACAGGGGTCCGGCTACACCTTC
>TRBJ2-1|.|TRBD1|TRBV29-1
CSVGSGGVFNEQFF
TGCAGCGTTGGGTCAGGGGGTGTTTTCAATGAGCAGTTCTTC
>TRBJ1-2|.|.|TRBV5-1
CASSLTQGSGYGYTF
TGCGCCAGCAGCTTGACACAGGGTTCTGGCTATGGCTACACCTTC
>TRBJ1-2|.|TRBD1|TRBV12-3/TRBV12-4
CASLLAGGFGYTF
TGTGCCAGCTTGCTGGCAGGGGGTTTTGGCTACACCTTC
>TRBJ1-2|.|.|TRBV7-9
CASSLASVDGYTF
TGTGCCAGCAGCTTAGCTTCTGTAGATGGCTACACCTTC
>TRBJ1-2|.|.|TRBV30
CAWRSSQGIRTNYGYTF
TGTGCCTGGAGATCGAGCCAGGGAATTAGGACCAACTATGGCTACACCTTC
>TRBJ1-5|.|.|TRBV19
CASSIQGYSNQPQHF
TGTGCCAGTAGTATCCAGGGATATAGCAATCAGCCCCAGCATTTT
>TRBJ2-1|.|.|TRBV7-8
CASSYDSLNEQFF
TGTGCCAGCAGCTACGACAGTCTCAATGAGCAGTTCTTC
>TRBJ1-2|.|TRBD1|TRBV9
CASSYRQGEDGYTF
TGTGCCAGCAGCTATAGACAGGGGGAAGATGGCTACACCTTC
>TRBJ1-1|few|TRBD1|TRBV15
CATSSYLRTGGWGTEAFF
TGTGCCACCAGCAGCTACCTGAGGACAGGGGGCTGGGGAACTGAAGCTTTCTTT
>TRBJ1-1|.|.|TRBV19
CASGVGGRGTEAFF
TGTGCCAGTGGGGTCGGGGGGAGAGGCACTGAAGCTTTCTTT
>TRBJ2-5|.|.|TRBV9
CASSPQGNRAVETQYF
TGTGCCAGCAGCCCTCAGGGTAACAGGGCGGTGGAGACCCAGTACTTC
>TRBJ1-5|once|.|TRBV3-1/TRBV3-2
CASSQGPGQNQPQHF
TGTGCCAGCAGCCAAGGACCAGGACAGAATCAGCCCCAGCATTTT
>TRBJ2-3|.|TRBD1|TRBV27
CASSWTGGGADTQYF
TGTGCCAGCAGTTGGACAGGGGGCGGAGCAGATACGCAGTATTTT
>TRBJ2-7|few|.|TRBV18
CASSPLRGEGKQYF
TGTGCCAGCTCACCTTTGCGGGGTGAGGGTAAGCAGTACTTC
>TRBJ2-5|.|.|TRBV3-1/TRBV3-2
CASSPIAGKGETQYF
TGTGCCAGCAGCCCCATTGCGGGGAAGGGAGAGACCCAGTACTTC
>TRBJ1-4|.|.|TRBV19
CASNRFNEKLFF
TGTGCCAGTAACAGGTTTAATGAAAAACTGTTTTTT
>TRBJ2-3|.|.|TRBV18
CASSLQGISTDTQYF
TGTGCCAGCTCACTACAGGGTATCAGCACAGATACGCAGTATTTT
>TRBJ1-5|.|.|TRBV7-6
CASSLEASQGSNQPQHF
TGTGCCAGCAGCTTAGAAGCTAGCCAGGGGAGCAATCAGCCCCAGCATTTT
>TRBJ1-2|.|TRBD1|TRBV6-5
CASRWTGGLDGYTF
TGTGCCAGCAGGTGGACAGGGGGCCTAGATGGCTACACCTTC
>TRBJ1-2|.|.|TRBV7-2
CASSLAGGGVNGYTF
TGTGCCAGCAGCTTAGCGGGCGGAGGTGTGAATGGCTACACCTTC
>TRBJ2-5|.|.|TRBV2
CASSGVQETQYF
TGTGCCAGCAGTGGAGTCCAAGAGACCCAGTACTTC
>TRBJ1-2|.|.|TRBV11-2
CASSLDPGGIGGYTF
TGTGCCAGCAGCTTAGATCCAGGAGGGATTGGGGGCTACACCTTC
>TRBJ1-2|.|.|TRBV19
CASIGGIDGYTF
TGTGCCAGTATTGGGGGGATTGATGGCTACACCTTC
>TRBJ2-7|.|TRBD1|TRBV5-1
CASTPGGAEQYF
TGCGCCAGCACCCCAGGGGGCGCCGAGCAGTACTTC
>TRBJ1-1|.|.|TRBV13
CASSLEGLAEAFF
TGTGCCAGCAGCTTAGAGGGGTTGGCTGAAGCTTTCTTT
>TRBJ1-2|.|.|TRBV14
CASSQDPRQELNYGYTF
TGTGCCAGCAGCCAAGACCCTCGACAGGAACTTAACTATGGCTACACCTTC
>TRBJ2-7|.|TRBD2|TRBV24-1
CATSDPRGREDEQYF
TGTGCCACCAGTGATCCCAGAGGGAGGGAGGACGAGCAGTACTTC
>TRBJ2-7|.|TRBD1|TRBV7-2
CASSLGTGKVYEQYF
TGTGCCAGCAGCTTAGGGACAGGGAAAGTCTACGAGCAGTACTTC
>TRBJ1-1|.|.|TRBV19
CASSIGATEAFF
TGTGCCAGTAGTATAGGGGCCACTGAAGCTTTCTTT
>TRBJ1-2|.|.|TRBV1
CTSSLNGESVYGYTF
TGCACCAGCAGCCTGAATGGGGAGAGCGTGTATGGCTACACCTTC
>TRBJ2-7|.|.|TRBV6-5
CASSYSMGRRVYEQYF
TGTGCCAGCAGTTACTCGATGGGGCGTAGAGTCTACGAGCAGTACTTC
>TRBJ2-2|once|.|TRBV13
CASSLVVQGIAGELFF
TGTGCCAGCAGCTTAGTGGTGCAGGGCATTGCCGGGGAGCTGTTTTTT
>TRBJ1-2|.|.|TRBV6-6
CASSYSPATAYGYTF
TGTGCCAGCAGTTACTCGCCCGCCACAGCCTATGGCTACACCTTC
>TRBJ1-5|.|.|TRBV6-6
CASRPVTGSNQPQHF
TGTGCCAGCAGGCCCGTAACCGGGAGCAATCAGCCCCAGCATTTT
>TRBJ2-7|few|.|TRBV18
CASSPGGSSYEQYF
TGTGCCAGCTCACCAGGGGGGAGCTCCTACGAGCAGTACTTC
>TRBJ1-6|.|TRBD1|TRBV15
CATSRGQGYTNSPLHF
TGTGCCACCAGCAGGGGACAGGGGTACACGAATTCACCCCTCCACTTT
>TRBJ1-5|.|.|TRBV19
CASTPRGGAQPQHF
TGTGCCAGTACCCCAAGGGGGGGGGCTCAGCCCCAGCATTTT
>TRBJ1-1|.|.|TRBV7-8
CASSLTKDTEAFF
TGTGCCAGCAGCCTGACAAAGGACACTGAAGCTTTCTTT
>TRBJ1-2|.|.|TRBV7-8
CASSLAPMSVDGYTF
TGTGCCAGCAGCTTAGCGCCTATGTCCGTGGATGGCTACACCTTC